This TCR beta chain was captured in a study of CD8+ T cells in alopecia areata (dated by TCRdb to 2016 to 2019). For the wider study: The treated patients, all with moderate-to-severe alopecia areata, were enrolled in an open-label pilot trial of oral tofacitinib given at 5 to 10 mg twice daily. Tofacitinib was given for 6 to 18 months, followed by 6 months of follow-up off drug to assess delayed response and recurrence. The SALT score, which quantifies the percentage of affected scalp surface area, was used to measure disease severity in treated patients. The study used high-throughput TCRbeta sequencing to examine T cell clonal expansion in alopecia areata, in both the C3H/HeJ mouse model and human patients. Scalp tissue and sorted CD4+ and CD8+ peripheral blood T cells from patchy and totalis/universalis alopecia areata patients and from healthy controls were covered by human TCRbeta sequencing. Biopsies were taken from tofacitinib-treated patients at baseline and again at 4 and 24 weeks into treatment, and several of those patients also had a later scalp biopsy. Scalp clonality was compared across normal scalp (n=4), patchy alopecia areata scalp (n=8), and alopecia totalis/universalis scalp (n=8). RNA was extracted with the PAXgene miRNA kit for fixed scalp, the miRNeasy kit for PBMCs, and the RNeasy kit for mouse skin. TCRbeta CDR3 regions were amplified by immunoSEQ multiplex PCR using 35 Vbeta forward and 13 Jbeta reverse primers.

The sample's time point label is to be understood as: about 4 weeks on oral tofacitinib. Sample treatment or condition, as interpreted from the label and publication: oral pan-JAK inhibitor, 5-10 mg twice daily. Lesional scalp punch biopsies and peripheral blood were obtained from alopecia areata patients. After PBMCs were isolated by density centrifugation and stained for CD3, CD4 and CD8, a FACSAria was used to sort CD4+ and CD8+ T cells. The method was the immunoSEQ multiplex PCR assay. RNA was extracted from all samples and reverse transcribed into cDNA, which served as template for TCR sequencing. First-strand cDNA was synthesized with SuperScript III using a 2:1 mix of oligo-dT and random hexamers. A synthetic immune receptor repertoire was used to measure amplification bias, and any remaining bias was corrected computationally. Regarding the original processing steps: After raw reads were preprocessed to remove errors, the CDR3 was defined following IMGT conventions as running from the conserved cysteine to phenylalanine. Clonality was calculated as 1 minus Shannon entropy normalized by log2 of the number of productive unique TCRs. CD4 or CD8 identity of scalp clones was inferred by cross-referencing scalp TCRbeta sequences with sorted blood CD4 and CD8 repertoires. Entries here come from immuneACCESS through TCRdb and include only in-frame sequences with V and J called. Some clones fail to appear in such tables; in the studies checked, an unresolved V gene covers under half of the shortfall, and the cause of the remainder is unknown. V, J and clone size are those of that table, while D and trimming were read from the DNA. In all, the sample holds around 190,000 clones, and 50% to 60% of those were seen once. The ten largest account for roughly 0.7% of the sample.

Overall results and qualifications from the work: Because the treated cohort was small and included a single nonresponder, larger studies are needed to assess links between baseline CD8+ expansion and response. Compared with normal scalp, lesional scalp, particularly in alopecia totalis/universalis, had higher clonality and more expanded CD8+ clones, which suggests antigenic drive. Shared TCR sequences between patients were less evident than in mice, which may be partly attributable to HLA diversity in the patient population. During tofacitinib treatment, many expanded lesional clones stuck around in both scalp and blood, and this persistence may partly explain why relapse happens after treatment is stopped. Unlike mouse skin, which is dominated by gammadelta T cells, normal human skin has resident alphabeta T cells that are also sequenced, and this complicates analysis of the scalp TCR repertoire. Tofacitinib significantly decreased scalp clonality and the number of expanded CD8+ clones among the top 100 scalp clones.

Concerning this clone itself: Its target antigen remains unknown. Base qualities were left out, and no much larger clone turns up one base away.

Deletion took 8 bases off V and 4 bases off J, with a span of 14 bases between the germline ends. CDR1 and CDR2 are read off the germline V gene as SQVTM and ANQGSEA. Measured from the cysteine to the phenylalanine, the CDR3 is 12 residues long. Just CDR3 DNA is preserved here, 36 bases in frame from base 1. This sequence was found in a human donor with alopecia areata. The rearranged segments are TRBV29-1 and TRBJ1-1; the D segment could be TRBD1, given 5 matching bases. The starting material was CD4+ T cells sorted from blood, obtained at week 4, from a patient treated with tofacitinib. The bases are TGCAGCACCGCGGCCGGGGCCACTGAAGCTTTCTTT. The resulting protein is CSTAAGATEAFF.